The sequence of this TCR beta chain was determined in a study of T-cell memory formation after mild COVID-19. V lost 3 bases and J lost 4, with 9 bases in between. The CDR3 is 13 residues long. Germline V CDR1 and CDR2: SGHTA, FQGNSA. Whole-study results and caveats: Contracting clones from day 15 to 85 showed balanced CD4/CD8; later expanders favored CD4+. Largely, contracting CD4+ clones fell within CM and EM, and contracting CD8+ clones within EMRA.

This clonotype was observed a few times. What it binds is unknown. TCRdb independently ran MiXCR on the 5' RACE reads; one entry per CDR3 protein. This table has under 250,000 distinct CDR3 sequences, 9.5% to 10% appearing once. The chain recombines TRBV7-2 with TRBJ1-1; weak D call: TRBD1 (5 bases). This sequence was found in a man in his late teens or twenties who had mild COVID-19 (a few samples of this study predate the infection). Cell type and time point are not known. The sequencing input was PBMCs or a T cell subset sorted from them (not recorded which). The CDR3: CASSFDSRTEAFF. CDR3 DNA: TGTGCCAGCAGCTTTGACAGTCGCACTGAAGCTTTCTTT.